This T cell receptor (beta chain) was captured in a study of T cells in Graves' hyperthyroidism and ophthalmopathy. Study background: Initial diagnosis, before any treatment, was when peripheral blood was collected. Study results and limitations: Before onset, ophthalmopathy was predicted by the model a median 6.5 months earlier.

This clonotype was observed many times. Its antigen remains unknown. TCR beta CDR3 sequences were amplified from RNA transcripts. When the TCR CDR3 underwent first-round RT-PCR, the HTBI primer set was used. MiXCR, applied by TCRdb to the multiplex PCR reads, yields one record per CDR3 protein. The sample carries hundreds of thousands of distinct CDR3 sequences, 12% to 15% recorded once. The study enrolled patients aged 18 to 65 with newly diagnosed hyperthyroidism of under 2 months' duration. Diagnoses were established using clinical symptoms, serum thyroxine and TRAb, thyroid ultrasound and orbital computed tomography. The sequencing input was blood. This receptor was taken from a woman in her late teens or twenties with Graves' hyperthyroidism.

The CDR3 spells CASSSPGTTLSYEQYF. The CDR3 DNA is TGTGCCAGCAGCTCGCCCGGGACTACCCTATCCTACGAGCAGTACTTC. The chain recombines TRBV7-9 with TRBJ2-7; 7 bases are shared with TRBD2. The ends lost 4 bases at V and 1 base at J; junction bases unmatched: 10. Germline assignment: CDR1 SEHNR and CDR2 FQNEAQ (reference sequence). CDR3 length: 16 amino acids.